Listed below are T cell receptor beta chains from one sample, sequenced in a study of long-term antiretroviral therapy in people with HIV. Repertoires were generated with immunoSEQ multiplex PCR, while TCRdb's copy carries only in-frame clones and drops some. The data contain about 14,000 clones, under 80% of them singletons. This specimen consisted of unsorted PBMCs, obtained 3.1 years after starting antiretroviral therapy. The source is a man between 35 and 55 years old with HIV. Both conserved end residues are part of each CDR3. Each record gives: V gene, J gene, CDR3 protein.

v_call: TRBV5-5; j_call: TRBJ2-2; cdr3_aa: CASSLGPGKNTGELFF
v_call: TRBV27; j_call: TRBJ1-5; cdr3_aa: CASSLRNQPGEPQHF
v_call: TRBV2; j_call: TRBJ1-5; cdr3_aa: CASSLFLNQPQHF
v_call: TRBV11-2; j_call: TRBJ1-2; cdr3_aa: CASSIGQGAYYGYTF
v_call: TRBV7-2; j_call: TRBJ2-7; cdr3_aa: CASSALNYEQYF
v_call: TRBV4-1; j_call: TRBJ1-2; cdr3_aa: CASSQEVGSLYGYTF
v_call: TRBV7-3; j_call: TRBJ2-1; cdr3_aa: CASSGRTGHEQFF
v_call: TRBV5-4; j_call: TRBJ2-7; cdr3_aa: CASSWDSSYEQYF
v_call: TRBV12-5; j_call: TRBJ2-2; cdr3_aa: CASGSYIPGNGELFF
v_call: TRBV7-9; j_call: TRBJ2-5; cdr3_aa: CASGTDNQETQYF
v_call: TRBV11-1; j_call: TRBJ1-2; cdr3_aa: CASSFNANYGYTF
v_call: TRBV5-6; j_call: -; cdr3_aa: CASSLAGPFYEQYF
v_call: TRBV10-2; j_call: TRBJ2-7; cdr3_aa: CASKRGLDYEQYF
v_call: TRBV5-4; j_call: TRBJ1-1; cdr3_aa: CASSSGRSLNTEAFF
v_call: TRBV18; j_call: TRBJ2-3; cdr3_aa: CASSPNLVGSTDTQYF
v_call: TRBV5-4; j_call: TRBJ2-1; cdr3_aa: CASSKYNEQFF
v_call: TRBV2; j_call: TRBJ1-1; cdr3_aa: CASSESSFTEAFF
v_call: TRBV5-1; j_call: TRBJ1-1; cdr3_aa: CASSLLGGGDTEAFF
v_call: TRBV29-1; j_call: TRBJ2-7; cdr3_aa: CSVVQGAYEQYF
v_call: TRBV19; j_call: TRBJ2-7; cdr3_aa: CASSIGVSSGGAKQSYEQYF
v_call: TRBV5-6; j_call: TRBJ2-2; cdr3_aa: CASSLVRVSSGELFF
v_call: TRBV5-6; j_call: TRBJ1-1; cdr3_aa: CASSLGLMNTEAFF
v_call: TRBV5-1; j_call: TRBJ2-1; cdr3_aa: CASSSNNEQFF
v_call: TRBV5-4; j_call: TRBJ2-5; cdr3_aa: CASSPGEVVTQYF
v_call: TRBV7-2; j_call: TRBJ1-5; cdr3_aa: CASSVGNQPQHF
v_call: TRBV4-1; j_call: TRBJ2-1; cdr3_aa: CASSQRTRGNEQFF
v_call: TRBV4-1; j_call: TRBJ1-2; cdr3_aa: CASSPGEAAEGYTF
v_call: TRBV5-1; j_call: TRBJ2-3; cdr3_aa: CASSLRDGHTDTQYF
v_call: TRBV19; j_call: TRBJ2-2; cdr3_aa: CASSIPPGQGARTGELFF
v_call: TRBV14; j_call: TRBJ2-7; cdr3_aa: CASSQNRGPSSYEQYF
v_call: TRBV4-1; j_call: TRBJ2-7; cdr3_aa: CASSQDGGGGNEQYF
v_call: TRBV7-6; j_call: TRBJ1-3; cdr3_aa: CASSLDVPSGSGNTIYF
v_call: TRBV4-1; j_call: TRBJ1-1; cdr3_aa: CASSPGQMNTEAFF